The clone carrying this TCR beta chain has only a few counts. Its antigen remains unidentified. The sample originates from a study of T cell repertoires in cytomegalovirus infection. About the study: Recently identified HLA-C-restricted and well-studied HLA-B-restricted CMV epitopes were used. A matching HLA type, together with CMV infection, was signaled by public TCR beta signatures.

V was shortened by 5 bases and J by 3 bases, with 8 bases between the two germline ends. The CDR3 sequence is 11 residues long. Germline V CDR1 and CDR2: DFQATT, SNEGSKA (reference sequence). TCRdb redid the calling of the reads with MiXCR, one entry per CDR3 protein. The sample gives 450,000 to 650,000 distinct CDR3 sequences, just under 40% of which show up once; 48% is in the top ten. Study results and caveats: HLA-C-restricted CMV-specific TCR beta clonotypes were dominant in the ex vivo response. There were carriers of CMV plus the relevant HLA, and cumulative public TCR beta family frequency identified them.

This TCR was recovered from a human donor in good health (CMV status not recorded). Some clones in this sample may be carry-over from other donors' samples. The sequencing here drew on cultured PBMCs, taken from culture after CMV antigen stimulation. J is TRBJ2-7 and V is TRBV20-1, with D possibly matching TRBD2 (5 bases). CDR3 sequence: CSASGDYEQYF. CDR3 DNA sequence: TGCAGTGCTTCCGGGGACTACGAGCAGTACTTC.